This is a list of T cell receptor beta chains from one sample in a study of T cell repertoires in cytomegalovirus infection. Their target antigens are unknown. TCRdb re-derived calls from the reads in MiXCR, one entry per CDR3 protein. The table records around 570,000 distinct CDR3 sequences, approximately 40% of them present only once. Sequenced material: cultured PBMCs, taken from culture after CMV antigen stimulation. These receptors were taken from a human donor in good health (CMV status not recorded). Some clones in this sample may be carry-over from other donors' samples. Both conserved end residues are part of each CDR3. D genes are given only for firm matches. The size entry is marked missing in some rows and otherwise reads once, few, many or a size class.

TRBJ2-1 TRBD2 TRBV7-2 few TGTGCCAGCAGCTCGGGACTGGCGGGGGGGCTGATTGAGCAGTTCTTC CASSSGLAGGLIEQFF
TRBJ2-7 - TRBV6-2/TRBV6-3 few TGTGCCAGCAGTTACTCAGTTCCAGAGCTATCCACCTACGAGCAGTACTTC CASSYSVPELSTYEQYF
TRBJ1-1 - TRBV15 few TGTGCCACCAGCAGACCCGGGACACAGAACACTGAAGCTTTCTTT CATSRPGTQNTEAFF
TRBJ1-1 - TRBV7-6 few TGTGCCAGCAGCCCCGTTCCGGGCGGCACTGAAGCTTTCTTT CASSPVPGGTEAFF
TRBJ2-1 - TRBV6-2/TRBV6-3 few TGTGCCAGCAGTTACCGCCCCGGGCCTAAGGGGATAAATGAGCAGTTCTTC CASSYRPGPKGINEQFF
TRBJ2-2 - TRBV25-1 few TGTGCCAGCAGTGAGGAACTCGAGTACGGACAGCTGTTTTTT CASSEELEYGQLFF
TRBJ2-7 - TRBV7-2 - TGTGCCAGCACCCCGAGTTATGGCGGCCACGAGCAGTACTTC CASTPSYGGHEQYF
TRBJ2-6 - TRBV7-2 - TGTGCCAGCACCCAATCCGGGGCCAACGTCCTGACTTTC CASTQSGANVLTF
TRBJ1-5 - TRBV28 few TGTGCCAGCAGTCCCCGTACGGTGGGTCAGCCCCAGCATTTT CASSPRTVGQPQHF
TRBJ1-3 TRBD1 TRBV2 - TGTGCCAGCAGTGGGACAGGGGGCGTGGACACCATATATTTT CASSGTGGVDTIYF
TRBJ1-5 - TRBV7-2 many TGTGCCAGCAGCTTAGGCCAGGGAGGGGATCAGCCCCAGCATTTT CASSLGQGGDQPQHF
TRBJ2-5 - TRBV15 - TGTGCCACCAGCAGAGTTGGCGGAGAAGAGACCCAGTACTTC CATSRVGGEETQYF
TRBJ2-7 TRBD1 TRBV6-5 - TGTGCCACTGCGGACAGGGGGCCCCGGGGCTCCTACGAGCAGTACTTC CATADRGPRGSYEQYF
TRBJ2-5 TRBD2 TRBV10-3 few TGTGCCATCAGTGAGCCCTCACGTAGCGGGAGGGCCGAAGAGACCCAGTACTTC CAISEPSRSGRAEETQYF
TRBJ2-6 - TRBV12-3/TRBV12-4 few TGTGCCAGCCAAGGGACGGCTAGCTCTGGGGCCAACGTCCTGACTTTC CASQGTASSGANVLTF
TRBJ2-7 - TRBV11-2 once TGTGCCAGCAGCTTAGTCCCCGGGGACTCTAATATCCCCTACGAGCAGTACTTC CASSLVPGDSNIPYEQYF
TRBJ2-4 - TRBV7-6 few TGTGCCAGCAGCCCTTACCCGATGGGGGACGCGGCCAAAAACATTCAGTACTTC CASSPYPMGDAAKNIQYF
TRBJ1-5 TRBD1 TRBV5-1 - TGCGCCAGCAGGACAGGGTTGGATCAGCCCCAGCATTTT CASRTGLDQPQHF
TRBJ2-1 - TRBV5-1 - TGCGCCAGCAGACTGGGAGGACTCCTCGGCAATGAGCAGTTCTTC CASRLGGLLGNEQFF
TRBJ2-5 TRBD1 TRBV7-2 many TGTGCCAGCACCGGGGACAGGGCGGAGACCCAGTACTTC CASTGDRAETQYF